This T cell receptor beta chain stems from a study of T cell clusters in autoimmune cytopenias (dated by TCRdb to between 2019 and 2020). Context from the whole study: The median TRB sequencing depth was roughly 56,000 reads per sample, and the median number of distinct TRB clonotypes was 2,350 per sample. The goal of the study was to determine whether autoimmune cytopenia patients have a disease-specific immune repertoire signature that could serve as a blood-based biomarker. Peripheral blood TRB and IGH repertoires were sequenced in autoimmune cytopenia patients at active disease and during treatment follow-up, alongside healthy, CLL and autoimmune hepatitis controls.

The research as a whole found: Healthy donors had almost three times as many exclusive TRB clusters as active autoimmune hepatitis patients, a finding consistent with an autoimmunity-wide signature. The cluster-lack signature was not observed for secondary cytopenia versus CLL, as the signature was apparently masked by the dominant lymphoma-associated repertoire. GLIPH results suggested that primary autoimmune cytopenia patients were missing physiological T cell clusters, with approximately 47 clusters found only in healthy donors compared with approximately 16 found only in patients. The TRB repertoire shifts, including less even repertoires in secondary cytopenia and CLL, mostly reflected lymphoma bias and not autoimmunity. The T cell clusters were only ever defined in silico, so experimental validation of their functional role was still needed.

To amplify TRB rearrangements, a touch-down multiplex PCR protocol was run with the TRB-A and TRB-B primer pools combined in a single tube. Illumina adapters and sample indices were added to the amplicons through two consecutive PCR reactions performed with Phusion HS II polymerase. The amplicons were purified from gel with the NucleoSpin Gel and PCR Clean-up kit, after which the amplicons were quantified by Qubit and checked for quality on an Agilent 2100 Bioanalyzer. Libraries were sequenced on an Illumina MiSeq using 600-cycle, single-indexed, paired-end runs. On the authors' methods: MiXCR version 2.1.12, together with the default MiXCR reference library, was used to align and assemble the TRB reads. A clone was defined by each unique CDR3 nucleotide sequence, and the analysis included only productive sequences with two or more reads. Repertoire diversity was assessed with alpha-parameterized diversity profiles (alpha 0 to 5), including the Shannon (alpha 1) and Simpson (alpha 2) indices, which were computed with an R script. Combinatorial TRB VJ usage was calculated with the tcR package and was compared between cohorts by principal component analysis performed with ade4. GLIPH was used to cluster TCRbeta CDR3s in pairs of cohorts matched for age and read depth, and a Wilcoxon test was used to compare cluster frequencies. The reads, reprocessed by TCRdb, yield one row per CDR3 protein sequence and no DNA. TCRdb's processing, not the authors' own work, is the source of the V and J calls. The sample's table lists a count of nearly 7,500 distinct CDR3 sequences. Clones ranked in the top ten supply roughly 3.6% of the sample.

The CDR3 runs 18 residues from the cysteine to the phenylalanine. DNA for this receptor is not on file. CDR1 and CDR2 are drawn from the germline V gene (reference sequence): MNHEY, SMNVEV. Per sample, around 0.25 ug of peripheral blood genomic DNA, approximately 40,000 genome equivalents, was used for TRB amplification. This clonotype counts as medium-sized (0.01 to 0.1%) based on its frequency; no count is recorded. There is no known antigen for this receptor. This TCR was recovered from a human donor with an autoimmune cytopenia or autoimmune hepatitis (not recorded which). The sample taken for sequencing was peripheral blood. The rearranged chain carries TRBV27 and TRBJ2-5; TCRdb's D gene call, TRBD1, goes unchecked for lack of DNA. The CDR3 reads CASSGPPIGAAYQETQYF.